This T cell receptor (beta chain) originates from a study of T cell responses to AZD1222 COVID-19 vaccine. Study at large: Doses given second, at about 4 or about 12 weeks, were pooled.

The CDR3 extends over 14 amino acids. The trim removed 3 bases at V and 15 bases at J, leaving 11 bases unmatched. Looked up from germline, CDR1 is DFQATT and CDR2 is SNEGSKA (reference sequence). Here immunoSEQ multiplex PCR was the method, and the copy in TCRdb shows in-frame clones only, minus some. The sample carries 90,000 to 150,000 clones, roughly 90% recorded once. Whole-study results and caveats: There were repertoire samples only from the period after the peak T cell response. Females outnumbered males among donors, who were mostly white British; clonal diversity was possibly underestimated.

Points on this clone: The antigen remains unidentified.

The sequence was obtained from an adult in good health. Sequencing used peripheral blood, obtained on day 0 of AZD1222 vaccination. The V gene is TRBV20-1, the J gene TRBJ2-1; 13 nucleotides match TRBD2. As DNA, the CDR3 is TGCAGTGCTAGTCTTGGGACTAGCGGGGCTGTGGGGTTCTTC. Its protein product is CSASLGTSGAVGFF.